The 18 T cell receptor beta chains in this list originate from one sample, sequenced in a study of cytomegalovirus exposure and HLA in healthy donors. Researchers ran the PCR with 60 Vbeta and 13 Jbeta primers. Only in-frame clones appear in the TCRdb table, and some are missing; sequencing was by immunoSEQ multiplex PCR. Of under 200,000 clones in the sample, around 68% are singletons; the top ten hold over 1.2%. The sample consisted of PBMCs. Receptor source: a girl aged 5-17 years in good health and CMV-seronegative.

The DNA for the CDR3 is TGTGCCAGCACCCCGGGACAGGGGGGCACTGAAGCTTTCTTT. Amino acid sequence: CASTPGQGGTEAFF. The chain uses TRBV2 and TRBJ1-1, with 11 bases identical to TRBD1. Germline CDR1 and CDR2: SNHLY and FYNNEI. V gave up 7 bases and J gave up 4 bases; unmatched junction bases: 5. The CDR3 runs 14 residues.

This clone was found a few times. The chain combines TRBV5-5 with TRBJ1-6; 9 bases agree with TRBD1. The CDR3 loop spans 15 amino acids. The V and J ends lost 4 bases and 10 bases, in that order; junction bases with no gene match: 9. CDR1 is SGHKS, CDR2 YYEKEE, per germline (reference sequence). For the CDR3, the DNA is TGTGCCAGCAGCGAGATCGGGACAGGGAAATCACCCCTCCACTTT. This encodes CASSEIGTGKSPLHF.

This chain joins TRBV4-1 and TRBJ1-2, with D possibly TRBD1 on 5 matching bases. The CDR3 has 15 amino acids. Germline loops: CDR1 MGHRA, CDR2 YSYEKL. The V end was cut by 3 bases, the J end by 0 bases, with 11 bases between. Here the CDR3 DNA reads TGCGCCAGCAGCCATGTGGGGCAGGCTAACTATGGCTACACCTTC. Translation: CASSHVGQANYGYTF.

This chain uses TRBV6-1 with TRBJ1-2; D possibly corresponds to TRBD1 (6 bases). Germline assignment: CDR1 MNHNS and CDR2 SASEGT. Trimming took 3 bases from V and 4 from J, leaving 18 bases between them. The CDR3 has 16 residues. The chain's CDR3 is CASSDQGQLHLYGYTF. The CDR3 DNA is TGTGCCAGCAGTGACCAAGGACAGCTTCATCTCTATGGCTACACCTTC.

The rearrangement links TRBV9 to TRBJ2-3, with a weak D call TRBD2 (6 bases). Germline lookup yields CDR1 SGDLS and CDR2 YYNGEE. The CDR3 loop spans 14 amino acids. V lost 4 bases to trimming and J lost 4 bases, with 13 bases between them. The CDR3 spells CASSPRRVADTQYF. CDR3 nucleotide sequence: TGTGCCAGCAGCCCCCGGAGGGTCGCAGATACGCAGTATTTT.

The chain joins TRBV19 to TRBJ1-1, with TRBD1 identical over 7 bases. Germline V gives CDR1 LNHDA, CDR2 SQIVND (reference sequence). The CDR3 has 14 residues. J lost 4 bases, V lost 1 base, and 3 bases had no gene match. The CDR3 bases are TGTGCCAGTAGTATAGGGGCAGGGGGCACTGAAGCTTTCTTT. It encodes CASSIGAGGTEAFF.

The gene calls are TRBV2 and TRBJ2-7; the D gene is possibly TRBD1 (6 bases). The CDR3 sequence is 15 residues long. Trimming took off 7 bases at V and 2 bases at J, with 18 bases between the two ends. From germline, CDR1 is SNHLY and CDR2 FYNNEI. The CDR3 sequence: CASKTNTGQTYEQYF. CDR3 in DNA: TGTGCCAGCAAAACAAACACAGGGCAAACCTACGAGCAGTACTTC. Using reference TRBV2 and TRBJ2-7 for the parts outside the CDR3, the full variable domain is EPEVTQTPSHQVTQMGQEVILRCVPISNHLYFYWYRQILGQKVEFLVSFYNNEISEKSEIFDDQFSVERPDGSNFTLKIRSTKLEDSAMYFCASKTNTGQTYEQYFGPGTRLTVT.

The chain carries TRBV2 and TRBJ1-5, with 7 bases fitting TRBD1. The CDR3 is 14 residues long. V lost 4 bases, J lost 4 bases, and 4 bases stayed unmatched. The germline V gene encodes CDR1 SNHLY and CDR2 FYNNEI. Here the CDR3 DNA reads TGTGCCAGCAGTGGACAGGGAAATAATCAGCCCCAGCATTTT. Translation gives CASSGQGNNQPQHF.

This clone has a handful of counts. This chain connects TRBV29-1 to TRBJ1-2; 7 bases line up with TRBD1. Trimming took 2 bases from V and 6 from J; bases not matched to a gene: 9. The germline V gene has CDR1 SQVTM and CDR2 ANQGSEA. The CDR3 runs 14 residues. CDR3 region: CSVEIQGVGDGYTF. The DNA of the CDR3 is TGCAGCGTTGAAATTCAGGGGGTGGGAGATGGCTACACCTTC.

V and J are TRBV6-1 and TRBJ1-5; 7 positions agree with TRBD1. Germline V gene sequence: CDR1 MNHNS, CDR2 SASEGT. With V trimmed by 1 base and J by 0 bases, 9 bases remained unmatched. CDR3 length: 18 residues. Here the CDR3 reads CASSEVQGESYSNQPQHF. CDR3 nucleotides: TGTGCCAGCAGTGAAGTCCAGGGGGAATCTTATAGCAATCAGCCCCAGCATTTT.

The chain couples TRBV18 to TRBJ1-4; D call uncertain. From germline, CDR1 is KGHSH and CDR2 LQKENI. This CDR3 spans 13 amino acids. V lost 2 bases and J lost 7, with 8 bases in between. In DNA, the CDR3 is TGTGCCAGCTCACCAGGGCAGATTGAAAAACTGTTTTTT. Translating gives CASSPGQIEKLFF.

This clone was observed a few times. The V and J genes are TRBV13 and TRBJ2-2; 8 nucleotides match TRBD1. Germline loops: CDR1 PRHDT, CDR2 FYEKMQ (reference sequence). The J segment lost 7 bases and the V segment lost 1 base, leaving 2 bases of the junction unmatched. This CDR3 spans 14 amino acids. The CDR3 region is CASSLEQGDGELFF. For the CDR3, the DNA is TGTGCCAGCAGCTTAGAACAGGGGGACGGGGAGCTGTTTTTT.

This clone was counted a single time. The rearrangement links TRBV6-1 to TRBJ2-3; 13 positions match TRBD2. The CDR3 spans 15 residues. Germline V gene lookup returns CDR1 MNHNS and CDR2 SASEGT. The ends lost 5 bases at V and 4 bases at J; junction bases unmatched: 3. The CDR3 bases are TGTGCCAGCAGTTCACTAGCGGGGGGGCCAGATACGCAGTATTTT. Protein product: CASSSLAGGPDTQYF.

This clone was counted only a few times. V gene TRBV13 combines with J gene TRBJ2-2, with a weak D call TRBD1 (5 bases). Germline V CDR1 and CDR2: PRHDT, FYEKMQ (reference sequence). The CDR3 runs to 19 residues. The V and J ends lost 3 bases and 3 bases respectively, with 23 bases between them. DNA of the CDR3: TGTGCCAGCAGCTTCCTCTCCCGGGTAACCACAGGAGACACCGGGGAGCTGTTTTTT. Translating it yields CASSFLSRVTTGDTGELFF.

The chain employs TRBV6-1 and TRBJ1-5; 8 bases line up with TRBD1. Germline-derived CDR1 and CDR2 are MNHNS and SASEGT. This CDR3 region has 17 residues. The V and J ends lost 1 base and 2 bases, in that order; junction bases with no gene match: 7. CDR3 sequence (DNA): TGTGCCAGCAGTGAAGGTTTTGGACAGGGTGGCAATCAGCCCCAGCATTTT. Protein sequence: CASSEGFGQGGNQPQHF.

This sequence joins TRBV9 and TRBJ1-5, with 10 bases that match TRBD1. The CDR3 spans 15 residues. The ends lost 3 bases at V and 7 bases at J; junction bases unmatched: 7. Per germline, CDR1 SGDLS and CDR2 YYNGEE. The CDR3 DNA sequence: TGTGCCAGCAGCGCCGGGGACAGGGGTGAGCAGCCCCAGCATTTT. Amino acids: CASSAGDRGEQPQHF.

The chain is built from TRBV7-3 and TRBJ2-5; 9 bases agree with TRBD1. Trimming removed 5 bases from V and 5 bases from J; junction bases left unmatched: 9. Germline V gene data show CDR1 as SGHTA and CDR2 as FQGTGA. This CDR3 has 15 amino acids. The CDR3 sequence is CASSPGRGTGETQYF. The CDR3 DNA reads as TGTGCCAGCAGCCCCGGTCGGGGGACAGGGGAGACCCAGTACTTC.

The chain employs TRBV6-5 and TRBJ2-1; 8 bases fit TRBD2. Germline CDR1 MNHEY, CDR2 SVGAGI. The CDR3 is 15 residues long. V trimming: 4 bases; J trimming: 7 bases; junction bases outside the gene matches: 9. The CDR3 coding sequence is TGTGCCAGCAGTTCCGCGGGACTAGGGGGTAATGAGCAGTTCTTC. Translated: CASSSAGLGGNEQFF.